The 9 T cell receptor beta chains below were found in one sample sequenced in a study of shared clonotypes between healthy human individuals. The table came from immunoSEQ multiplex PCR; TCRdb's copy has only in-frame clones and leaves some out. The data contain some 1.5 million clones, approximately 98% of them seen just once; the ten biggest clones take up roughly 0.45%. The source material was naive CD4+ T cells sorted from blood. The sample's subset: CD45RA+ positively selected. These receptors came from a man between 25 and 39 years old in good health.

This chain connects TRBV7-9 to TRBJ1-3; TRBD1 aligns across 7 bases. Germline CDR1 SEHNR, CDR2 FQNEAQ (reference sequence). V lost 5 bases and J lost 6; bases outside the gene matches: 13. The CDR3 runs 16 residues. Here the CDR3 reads CASSLPLGQHLNTIYF. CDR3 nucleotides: TGTGCCAGCAGCCTACCACTGGGACAGCACTTAAACACCATATATTTT. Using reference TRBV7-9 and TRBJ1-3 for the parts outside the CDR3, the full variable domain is DTGVSQNPRHKITKRGQNVTFRCDPISEHNRLYWYRQTLGQGPEFLTYFQNEAQLEKSRLLSDRFSAERPKGSFSTLEIQRTEQGDSAMYLCASSLPLGQHLNTIYFGEGSWLTVV.

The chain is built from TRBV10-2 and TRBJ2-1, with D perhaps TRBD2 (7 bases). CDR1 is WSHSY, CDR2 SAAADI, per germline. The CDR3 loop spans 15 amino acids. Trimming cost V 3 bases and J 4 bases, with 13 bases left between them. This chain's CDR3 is CASSDGGARYNEQFF. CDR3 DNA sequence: TGCGCCAGCAGTGATGGGGGGGCGCGGTACAATGAGCAGTTCTTC.

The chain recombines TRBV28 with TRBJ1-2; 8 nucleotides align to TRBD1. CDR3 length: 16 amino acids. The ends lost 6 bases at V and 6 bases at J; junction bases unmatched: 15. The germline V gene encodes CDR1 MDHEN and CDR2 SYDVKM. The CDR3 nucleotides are TGTGCCAGCAGGGGCTCCGGGACAGGTGTGTGGAATGGCTACACCTTC. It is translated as CASRGSGTGVWNGYTF.

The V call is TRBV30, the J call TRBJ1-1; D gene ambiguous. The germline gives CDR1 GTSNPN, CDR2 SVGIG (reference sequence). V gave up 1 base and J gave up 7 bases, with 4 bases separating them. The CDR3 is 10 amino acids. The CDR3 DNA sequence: TGTGCCTGGAGTGATGGTGAAGCTTTCTTT. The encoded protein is CAWSDGEAFF.

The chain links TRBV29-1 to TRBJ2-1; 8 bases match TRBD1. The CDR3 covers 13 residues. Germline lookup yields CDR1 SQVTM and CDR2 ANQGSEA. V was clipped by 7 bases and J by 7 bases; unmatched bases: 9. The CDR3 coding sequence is TGCAGCGCTCCCGGGACAGGCAAGAATGAGCAGTTCTTC. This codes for CSAPGTGKNEQFF.

CDR3 coding DNA: TGTGCCAGCAGTAGACTAGCTAGCACAGATACGCAGTATTTT. Encoded protein: CASSRLASTDTQYF. The chain combines TRBV11-2 with TRBJ2-3; 7 nucleotides align to TRBD2. This CDR3 is built from 14 residues. Trimming at V came to 6 bases and at J to 0 bases, leaving 3 bases not matched to a gene. Looked up from germline, CDR1 is SGHAT and CDR2 is FQNNGV.

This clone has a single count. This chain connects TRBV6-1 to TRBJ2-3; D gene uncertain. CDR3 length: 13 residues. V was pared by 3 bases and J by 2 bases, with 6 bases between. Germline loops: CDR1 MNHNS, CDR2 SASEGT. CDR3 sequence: CASSESFTDTQYF. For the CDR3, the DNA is TGTGCCAGCAGTGAGTCCTTCACAGATACGCAGTATTTT.

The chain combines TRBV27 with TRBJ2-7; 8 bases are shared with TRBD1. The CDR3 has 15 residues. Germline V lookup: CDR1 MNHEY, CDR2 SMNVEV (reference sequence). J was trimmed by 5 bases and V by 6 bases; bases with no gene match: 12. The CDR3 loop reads CASRLGQGGGHEQYF. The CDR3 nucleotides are TGTGCCAGCAGACTCGGACAGGGTGGAGGTCACGAGCAGTACTTC.

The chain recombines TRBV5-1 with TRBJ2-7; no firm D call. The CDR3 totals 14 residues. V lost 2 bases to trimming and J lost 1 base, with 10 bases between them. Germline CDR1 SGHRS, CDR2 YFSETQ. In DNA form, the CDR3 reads TGCGCCAGCAGCTTAGGACGGACGTCCTACGAGCAGTACTTC. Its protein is CASSLGRTSYEQYF.